The 5 T cell receptor beta chains reported below all come from one sample, sequenced in a study of PD-L1 blockade in urothelial cancer. Described time point: pretreatment peripheral blood. Some clones are missing from TCRdb's copy, which holds only in-frame ones; the method was immunoSEQ multiplex PCR. The table lists 40,000 to 50,000 clones, around four fifths of them singletons. The sequences come from PBMCs, collected around atezolizumab (anti-PD-L1) treatment. Receptor source: a man aged 65 to 85 with urothelial cancer.

The chain links TRBV6-4 to TRBJ1-4; D unresolved. The V end lost 2 bases, the J end lost 0 bases, and 16 bases lay between the germline ends. The CDR3 runs to 18 residues. Germline values: CDR1 MRHNA, CDR2 SNTAGT. The CDR3 sequence: CASSDLPVPPPTNEKLFF. CDR3 coding DNA: TGTGCCAGCAGTGACCTCCCGGTCCCACCGCCAACTAATGAAAAACTGTTTTTT.

The chain links TRBV7-2 to TRBJ1-5; D remains unclear. This CDR3 spans 14 amino acids. Germline lookup yields CDR1 SGHTA and CDR2 FQGNSA. Trimming took off 3 bases at V and 4 bases at J, with 10 bases between the two ends. The DNA of the CDR3 is TGTGCCAGCAGCTTCCGGACGGGAAATCAGCCCCAGCATTTT. This sequence encodes CASSFRTGNQPQHF.

The count of this clone is one. This chain links TRBV5-1 with TRBJ2-1; 8 nucleotides line up with TRBD2. The CDR3 loop spans 17 amino acids. The germline CDR1 and CDR2 sequences are SGHRS and YFSETQ. With V trimmed by 0 bases and J by 0 bases, 5 bases remained unmatched. The CDR3 DNA reads as TGCGCCAGCAGCTTGGTTACTAGCGGTAGCTCCTACAATGAGCAGTTCTTC. The encoded protein is CASSLVTSGSSYNEQFF.

The chain carries TRBV5-1 and TRBJ1-3, with D tentatively TRBD1 (5 bases). The CDR3 is 15 residues long. The V end lost 4 bases, the J end lost 2 bases, and 13 bases lay between the germline ends. Germline V CDR1 and CDR2: SGHRS, YFSETQ. The CDR3 sequence: CASSAVEGTGNTIYF. DNA for the CDR3: TGCGCCAGCAGCGCTGTGGAGGGGACTGGAAACACCATATATTTT.

This clone was picked up one time. The chain carries TRBV5-5 and TRBJ1-1; D unclear. The CDR3 loop spans 14 amino acids. Per germline, CDR1 SGHKS and CDR2 YYEKEE (reference sequence). V dropped 0 bases and J dropped 3 bases, with 9 bases sitting between them. The CDR3 DNA reads as TGTGCCAGCAGCTTGGCCGTGGCTGACACTGAAGCTTTCTTT. Residues: CASSLAVADTEAFF.